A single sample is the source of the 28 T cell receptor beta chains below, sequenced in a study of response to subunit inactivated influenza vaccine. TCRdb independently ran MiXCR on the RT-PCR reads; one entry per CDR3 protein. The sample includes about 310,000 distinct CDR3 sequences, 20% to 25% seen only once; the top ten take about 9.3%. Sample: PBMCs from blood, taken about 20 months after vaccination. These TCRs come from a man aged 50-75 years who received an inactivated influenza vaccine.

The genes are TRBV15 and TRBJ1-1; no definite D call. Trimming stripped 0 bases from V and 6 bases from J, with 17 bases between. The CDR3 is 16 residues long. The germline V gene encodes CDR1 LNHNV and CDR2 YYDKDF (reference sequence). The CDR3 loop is CATSRDRGGQSAEAFF. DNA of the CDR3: TGTGCCACCAGCAGAGATCGGGGAGGGCAATCCGCTGAAGCTTTCTTT.

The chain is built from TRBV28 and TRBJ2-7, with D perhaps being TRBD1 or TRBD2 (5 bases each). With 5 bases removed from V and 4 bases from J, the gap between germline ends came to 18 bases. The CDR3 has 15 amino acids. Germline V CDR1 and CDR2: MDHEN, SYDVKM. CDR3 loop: CASSGLQGPIYEQYF. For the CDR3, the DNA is TGTGCCAGCAGTGGACTCCAGGGACCAATTTACGAGCAGTACTTC.

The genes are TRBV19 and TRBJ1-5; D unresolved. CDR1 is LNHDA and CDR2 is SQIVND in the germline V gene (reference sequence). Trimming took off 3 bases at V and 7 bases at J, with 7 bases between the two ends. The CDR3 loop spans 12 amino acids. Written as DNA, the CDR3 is TGTGCCAGTAGTATGCTTAAACAGCCCCAGCATTTT. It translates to CASSMLKQPQHF.

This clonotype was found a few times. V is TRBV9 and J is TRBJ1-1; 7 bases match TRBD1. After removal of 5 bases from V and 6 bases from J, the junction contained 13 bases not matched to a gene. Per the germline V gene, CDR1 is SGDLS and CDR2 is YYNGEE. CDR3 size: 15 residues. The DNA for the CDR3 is TGTGCCAGCAGTGAAGGTCCCGGGCAGGGGGCTGAAGCTTTCTTT. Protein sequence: CASSEGPGQGAEAFF.

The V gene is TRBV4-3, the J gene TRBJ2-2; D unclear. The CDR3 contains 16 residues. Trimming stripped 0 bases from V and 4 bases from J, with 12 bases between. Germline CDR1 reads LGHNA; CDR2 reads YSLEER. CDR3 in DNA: TGCGCCAGCAGCCAAGATCTCCGGCAGCCCACCGGGGAGCTGTTTTTT. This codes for CASSQDLRQPTGELFF.

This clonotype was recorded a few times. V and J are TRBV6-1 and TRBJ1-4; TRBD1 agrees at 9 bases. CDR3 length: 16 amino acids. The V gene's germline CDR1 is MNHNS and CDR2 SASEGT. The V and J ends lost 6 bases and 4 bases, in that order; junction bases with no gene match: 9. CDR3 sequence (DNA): TGTGCCAGCAGAAGGACAGGGGCGGAAGGTAATGAAAAACTGTTTTTT. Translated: CASRRTGAEGNEKLFF.

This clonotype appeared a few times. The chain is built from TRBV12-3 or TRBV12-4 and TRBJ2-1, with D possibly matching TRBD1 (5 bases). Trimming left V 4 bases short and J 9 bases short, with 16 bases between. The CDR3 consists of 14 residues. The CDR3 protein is CASSSGFAPREQFF. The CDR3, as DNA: TGTGCCAGCAGTTCAGGGTTTGCGCCTCGTGAGCAGTTCTTC.

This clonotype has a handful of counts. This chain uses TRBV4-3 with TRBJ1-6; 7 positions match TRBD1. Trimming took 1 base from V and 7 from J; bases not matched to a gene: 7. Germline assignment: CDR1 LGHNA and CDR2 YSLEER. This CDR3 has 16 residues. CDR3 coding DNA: TGCGCCAGCAGCCAAGCGTGGGGCAGGGGGAATTCACCCCTCCACTTT. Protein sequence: CASSQAWGRGNSPLHF.

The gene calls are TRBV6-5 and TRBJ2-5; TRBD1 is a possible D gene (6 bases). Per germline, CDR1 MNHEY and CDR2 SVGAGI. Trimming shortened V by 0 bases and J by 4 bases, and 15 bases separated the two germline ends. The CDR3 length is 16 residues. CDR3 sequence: CASSYSPRGRGETQYF. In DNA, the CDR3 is TGTGCCAGCAGTTACTCACCCAGGGGCCGGGGAGAGACCCAGTACTTC.

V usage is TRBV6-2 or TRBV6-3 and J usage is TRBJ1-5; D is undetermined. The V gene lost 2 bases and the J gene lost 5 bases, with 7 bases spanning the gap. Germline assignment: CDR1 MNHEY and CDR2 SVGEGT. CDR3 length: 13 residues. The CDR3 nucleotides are TGTGCCAGCAGTTACACGGGGTATCAGCCCCAGCATTTT. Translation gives CASSYTGYQPQHF.

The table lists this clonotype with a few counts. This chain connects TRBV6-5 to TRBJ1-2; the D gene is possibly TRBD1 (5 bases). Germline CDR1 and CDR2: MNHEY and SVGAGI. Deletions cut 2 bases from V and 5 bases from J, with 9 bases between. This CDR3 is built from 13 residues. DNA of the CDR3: TGTGCCAGCAGTTACGACAGTCGTTATGGCTACACCTTC. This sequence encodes CASSYDSRYGYTF.

The DNA for the CDR3 is TGCGCCAGCAGCTTCGGACAGGGACCCCTCAATGAGCAGTTCTTC. This sequence encodes CASSFGQGPLNEQFF. The V call is TRBV5-1, the J call TRBJ2-1; TRBD1 agrees at 8 bases. Germline assignment: CDR1 SGHRS and CDR2 YFSETQ. The CDR3 contains 15 residues. With 2 bases clipped from V and 6 bases from J, the junction kept 7 bases outside the gene matches.

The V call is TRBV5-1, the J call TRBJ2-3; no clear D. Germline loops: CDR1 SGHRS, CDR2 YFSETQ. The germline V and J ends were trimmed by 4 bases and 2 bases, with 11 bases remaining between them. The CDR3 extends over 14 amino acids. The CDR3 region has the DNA TGCGCCAGCAGCCCGGCCGCTTACACAGATACGCAGTATTTT. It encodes CASSPAAYTDTQYF. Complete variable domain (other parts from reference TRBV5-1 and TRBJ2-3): KAGVTQTPRYLIKTRGQQVTLSCSPISGHRSVSWYQQTPGQGLQFLFEYFSETQRNKGNFPGRFSGRQFSNSRSEMNVSTLELGDSALYLCASSPAAYTDTQYFGPGTRLTVL.

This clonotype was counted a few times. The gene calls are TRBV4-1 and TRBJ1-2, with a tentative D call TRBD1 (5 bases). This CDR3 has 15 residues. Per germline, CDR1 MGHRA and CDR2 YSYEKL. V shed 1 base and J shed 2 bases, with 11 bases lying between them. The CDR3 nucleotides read TGCGCCAGCAGCCAAGTTCCAGGGACGAACTATGGCTACACCTTC. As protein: CASSQVPGTNYGYTF.

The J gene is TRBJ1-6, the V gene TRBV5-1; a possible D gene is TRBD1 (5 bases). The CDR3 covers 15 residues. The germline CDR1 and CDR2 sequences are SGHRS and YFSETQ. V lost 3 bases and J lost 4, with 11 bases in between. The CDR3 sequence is CASSSGPGYNSPLHF. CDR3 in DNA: TGCGCCAGCAGCTCGGGACCTGGATATAATTCACCCCTCCACTTT.

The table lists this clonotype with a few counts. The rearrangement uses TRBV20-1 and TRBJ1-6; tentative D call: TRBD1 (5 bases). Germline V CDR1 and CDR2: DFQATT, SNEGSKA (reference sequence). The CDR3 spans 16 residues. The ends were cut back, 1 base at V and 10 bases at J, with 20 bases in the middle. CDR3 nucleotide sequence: TGCAGTGCTAGAGTTACCACGGGCAGGGTTAACTCACCCCTCCACTTT. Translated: CSARVTTGRVNSPLHF.

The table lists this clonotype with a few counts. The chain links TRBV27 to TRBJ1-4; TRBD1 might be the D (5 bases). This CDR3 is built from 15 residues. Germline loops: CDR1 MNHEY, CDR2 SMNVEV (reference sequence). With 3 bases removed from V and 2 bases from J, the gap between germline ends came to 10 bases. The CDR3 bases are TGTGCCAGCAGTTTCGCAGGGTCCACTAATGAAAAACTGTTTTTT. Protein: CASSFAGSTNEKLFF.

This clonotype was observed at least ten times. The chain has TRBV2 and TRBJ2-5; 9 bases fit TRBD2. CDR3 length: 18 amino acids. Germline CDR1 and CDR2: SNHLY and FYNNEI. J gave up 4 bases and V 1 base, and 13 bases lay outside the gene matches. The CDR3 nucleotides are TGTGCCAGCAGTGAAGTAGTAGCGGGGGATTGGATGGGAGAGACCCAGTACTTC. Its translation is CASSEVVAGDWMGETQYF.

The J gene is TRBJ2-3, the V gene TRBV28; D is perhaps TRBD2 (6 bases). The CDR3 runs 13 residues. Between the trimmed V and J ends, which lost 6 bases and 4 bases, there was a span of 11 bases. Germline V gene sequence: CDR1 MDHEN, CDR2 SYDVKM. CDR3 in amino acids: CASRDTGADTQYF. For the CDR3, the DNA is TGTGCCAGCAGAGACACGGGAGCAGATACGCAGTATTTT.

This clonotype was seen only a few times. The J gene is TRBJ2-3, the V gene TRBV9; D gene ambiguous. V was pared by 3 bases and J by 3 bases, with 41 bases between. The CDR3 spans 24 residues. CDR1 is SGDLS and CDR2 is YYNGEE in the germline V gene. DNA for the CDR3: TGTGCCAGCAGCGGATCCCGAGAACCGAATCGGCGATTCGGCCCCCTCCCTTCAACAGATACGCAGTATTTT. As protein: CASSGSREPNRRFGPLPSTDTQYF.

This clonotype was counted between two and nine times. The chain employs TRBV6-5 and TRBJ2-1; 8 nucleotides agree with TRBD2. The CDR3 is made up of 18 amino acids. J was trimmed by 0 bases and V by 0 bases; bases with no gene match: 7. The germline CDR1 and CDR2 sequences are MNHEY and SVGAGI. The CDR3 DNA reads TGTGCCAGCAGTTACTCTTACGGGGGGGCTCTCTCCTACAATGAGCAGTTCTTC. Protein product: CASSYSYGGALSYNEQFF.

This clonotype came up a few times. This CDR3 is CASSHLEGNEKLFF. CDR3 in DNA: TGCGCCAGCAGCCATTTAGAGGGTAATGAAAAACTGTTTTTT. The chain is built from TRBV4-3 and TRBJ1-4; D unclear. The germline CDR1 and CDR2 sequences are LGHNA and YSLEER. V lost 3 bases, J lost 4 bases, and 9 bases lay in between. This CDR3 contains 14 residues.

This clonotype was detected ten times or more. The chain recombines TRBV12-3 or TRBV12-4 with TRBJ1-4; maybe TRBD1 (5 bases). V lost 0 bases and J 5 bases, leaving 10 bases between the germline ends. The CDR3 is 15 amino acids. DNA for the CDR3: TGTGCCAGCAGTTTAGCAAGGACAAAAAATGAAAAACTGTTTTTT. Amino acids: CASSLARTKNEKLFF.

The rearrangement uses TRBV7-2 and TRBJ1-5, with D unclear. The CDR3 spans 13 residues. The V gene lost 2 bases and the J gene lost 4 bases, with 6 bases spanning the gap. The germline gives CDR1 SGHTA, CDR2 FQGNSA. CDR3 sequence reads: CASSLYRNQPQHF. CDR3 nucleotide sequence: TGTGCCAGCAGCTTATACAGAAATCAGCCCCAGCATTTT. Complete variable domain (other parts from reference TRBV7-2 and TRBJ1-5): GAGVSQSPSNKVTEKGKDVELRCDPISGHTALYWYRQSLGQGLEFLIYFQGNSAPDKSGLPSDRFSAERTGGSVSTLTIQRTQQEDSAVYLCASSLYRNQPQHFGDGTRLSIL.

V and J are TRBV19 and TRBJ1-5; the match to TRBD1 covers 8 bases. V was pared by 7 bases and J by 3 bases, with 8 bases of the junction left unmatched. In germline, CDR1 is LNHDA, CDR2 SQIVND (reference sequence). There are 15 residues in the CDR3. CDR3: CASIRTGKYNQPQHF. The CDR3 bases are TGTGCCAGTATCAGGACAGGGAAGTACAATCAGCCCCAGCATTTT.

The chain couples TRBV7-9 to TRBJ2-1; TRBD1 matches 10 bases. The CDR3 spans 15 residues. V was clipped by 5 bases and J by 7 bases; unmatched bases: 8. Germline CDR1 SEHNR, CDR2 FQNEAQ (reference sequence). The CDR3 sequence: CASSRPGQGRNEQFF. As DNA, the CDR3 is TGTGCCAGCAGCCGACCGGGACAGGGGCGGAATGAGCAGTTCTTC. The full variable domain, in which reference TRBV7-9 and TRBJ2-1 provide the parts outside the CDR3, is DTGVSQNPRHKITKRGQNVTFRCDPISEHNRLYWYRQTLGQGPEFLTYFQNEAQLEKSRLLSDRFSAERPKGSFSTLEIQRTEQGDSAMYLCASSRPGQGRNEQFFGPGTRLTVL.

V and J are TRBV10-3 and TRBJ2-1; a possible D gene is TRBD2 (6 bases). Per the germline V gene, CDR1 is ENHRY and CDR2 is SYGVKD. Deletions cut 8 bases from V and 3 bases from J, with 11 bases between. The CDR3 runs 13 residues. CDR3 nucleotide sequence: TGTGCCATCGGCAGGGACTTCTACAATGAGCAGTTCTTC. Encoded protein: CAIGRDFYNEQFF.

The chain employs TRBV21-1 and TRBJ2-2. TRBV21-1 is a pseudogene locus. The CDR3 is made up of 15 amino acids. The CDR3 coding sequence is TGTGCCAGCAGCATTTGGGGGCGCAAAACCGGGGAGCTGTTTTTT. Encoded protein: CASSIWGRKTGELFF.